The 9 T cell receptor beta chains below all came from one sample that was sequenced in a study of blood T cell repertoires in COVID-19. Profiling relied on immunoSEQ multiplex PCR, and the TCRdb table lists in-frame clones only, not all of them. This table has roughly 86,000 clones, 82% appearing once. Sequencing input: peripheral blood. The receptors originated from a human donor in a cohort sampled during active COVID-19.

By sample fraction, this clone is hyperexpanded. The V and J genes are TRBV6-5 and TRBJ1-1; D possibly corresponds to TRBD1 (5 bases). Looked up from germline, CDR1 is MNHEY and CDR2 is SVGAGI. The CDR3 has 13 residues. V lost 3 bases and J 4 bases, leaving 9 bases between the germline ends. This chain's CDR3 is CASSYQGVTEAFF. CDR3 DNA sequence: TGTGCCAGCAGTTATCAAGGGGTCACTGAAGCTTTCTTT.

The rearrangement joins TRBV15 to TRBJ2-1; D possibly corresponds to TRBD1 (6 bases). The germline gives CDR1 LNHNV, CDR2 YYDKDF (reference sequence). CDR3 length: 14 residues. Trimming cost V 8 bases and J 6 bases, with 17 bases left between them. CDR3 in amino acids: CATREGDLGNEQFF. CDR3 coding DNA: TGTGCCACCCGTGAGGGGGATTTGGGCAATGAGCAGTTCTTC.

The rearrangement uses TRBV12-5 and TRBJ1-1; TRBD1 matches at 7 bases. The CDR3 extends over 14 amino acids. Germline V CDR1 and CDR2: LGHNT, FRNRAP. J gave up 1 base and V 8 bases, and 7 bases lay outside the gene matches. As DNA, the CDR3 is TGTGCTAGTCGTACCGGGACAGCGAACACTGAAGCTTTCTTT. Its translation: CASRTGTANTEAFF.

This clone was picked up one time. The V and J genes are TRBV18 and TRBJ1-1, with D possibly TRBD1 on 5 matching bases. With 3 bases removed from V and 1 base from J, the gap between germline ends came to 15 bases. CDR3 size: 16 residues. Germline V gene lookup returns CDR1 KGHSH and CDR2 LQKENI. In DNA form, the CDR3 reads TGTGCCAGCTCACCGCGGGGCCCCCCTCAGAACACTGAAGCTTTCTTT. The encoded protein is CASSPRGPPQNTEAFF.

The chain links TRBV15 to TRBJ2-3; maybe TRBD2 (5 bases). The V and J ends lost 5 bases and 3 bases respectively, with 18 bases between them. CDR1 and CDR2 (germline): LNHNV, YYDKDF (reference sequence). The CDR3 sequence is 16 residues long. CDR3 sequence (DNA): TGTGCCACCAGCCCAATGGTCGGGGTTTTGACAGATACGCAGTATTTT. Amino acids: CATSPMVGVLTDTQYF.

Written as DNA, the CDR3 is TGTGCCACCAGGTCCGGAACGGGAGGTCATCAGCCCCAGCATTTT. It yields the protein CATRSGTGGHQPQHF. The chain employs TRBV15 and TRBJ1-5; D is ambiguous. V lost 6 bases and J lost 5, with 17 bases in between. The CDR3 has 15 residues. Germline assignment: CDR1 LNHNV and CDR2 YYDKDF (reference sequence).

V is TRBV23-1 and J is TRBJ2-7; TRBD1 matches at 10 bases. TRBV23-1 is filed as an ORF, its function uncertain. J gave up 3 bases and V 2 bases, and 7 bases lay outside the gene matches. This CDR3 comprises 16 residues. DNA for the CDR3: TGCGCCAGCAGTCAACGGGACAGGGGTCCACTCTACGAGCAGTACTTC. Amino acid sequence: CASSQRDRGPLYEQYF.

A word on this clone: Other DNA sequences in the sample encode the same CDR3. The rearrangement joins TRBV28 to TRBJ1-5, with D unresolved. Per the germline V gene, CDR1 is MDHEN and CDR2 is SYDVKM. This CDR3 is built from 12 residues. The V gene lost 3 bases and the J gene lost 5 bases, with 5 bases spanning the gap. This chain's CDR3 is CASSFSDQPQHF. CDR3 DNA sequence: TGTGCCAGCAGTTTTTCAGATCAGCCCCAGCATTTT.

V and J are TRBV13 and TRBJ2-5, with D tentatively TRBD2 (6 bases). Trimming took off 2 bases at V and 5 bases at J, with 12 bases between the two ends. Germline-derived CDR1 and CDR2 are PRHDT and FYEKMQ (reference sequence). The CDR3 runs to 14 residues. The CDR3 region is CASSLSPEGETQYF. The CDR3 DNA reads as TGTGCCAGCAGCTTATCACCGGAGGGGGAGACCCAGTACTTC. Complete variable domain (other parts from reference TRBV13 and TRBJ2-5): AAGVIQSPRHLIKEKRETATLKCYPIPRHDTVYWYQQGPGQDPQFLISFYEKMQSDKGSIPDRFSAQQFSDYHSELNMSSLELGDSALYFCASSLSPEGETQYFGPGTRLLVL.